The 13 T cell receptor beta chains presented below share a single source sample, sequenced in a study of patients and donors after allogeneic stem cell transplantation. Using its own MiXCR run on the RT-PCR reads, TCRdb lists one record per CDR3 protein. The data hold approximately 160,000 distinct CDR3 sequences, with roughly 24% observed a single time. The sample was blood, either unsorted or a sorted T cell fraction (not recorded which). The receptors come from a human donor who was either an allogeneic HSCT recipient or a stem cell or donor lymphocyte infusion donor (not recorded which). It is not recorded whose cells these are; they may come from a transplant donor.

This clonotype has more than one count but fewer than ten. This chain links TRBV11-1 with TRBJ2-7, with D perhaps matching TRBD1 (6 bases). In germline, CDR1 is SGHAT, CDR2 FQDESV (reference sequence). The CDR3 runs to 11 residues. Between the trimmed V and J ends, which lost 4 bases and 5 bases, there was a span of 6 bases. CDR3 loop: CASSWTDEQYF. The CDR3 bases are TGTGCCAGCAGCTGGACAGACGAGCAGTACTTC. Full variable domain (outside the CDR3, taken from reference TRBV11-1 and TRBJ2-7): EAEVAQSPRYKITEKSQAVAFWCDPISGHATLYWYRQILGQGPELLVQFQDESVVDDSQLPKDRFSAERLKGVDSTLKIQPAELGDSAMYLCASSWTDEQYFGPGTRLTVT.

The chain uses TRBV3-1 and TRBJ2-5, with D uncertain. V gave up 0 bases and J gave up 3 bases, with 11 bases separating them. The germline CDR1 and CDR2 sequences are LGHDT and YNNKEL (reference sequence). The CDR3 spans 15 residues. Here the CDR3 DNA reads TGTGCCAGCAGCCAAGACGGCCAGGATAAAGAGACCCAGTACTTC. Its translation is CASSQDGQDKETQYF.

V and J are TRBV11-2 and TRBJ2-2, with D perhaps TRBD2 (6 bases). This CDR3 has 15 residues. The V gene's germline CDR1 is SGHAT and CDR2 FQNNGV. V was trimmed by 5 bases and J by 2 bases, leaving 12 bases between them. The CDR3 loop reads CASSTRDLNTGELFF. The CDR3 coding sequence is TGTGCCAGCAGCACCCGGGACTTAAACACCGGGGAGCTGTTTTTT.

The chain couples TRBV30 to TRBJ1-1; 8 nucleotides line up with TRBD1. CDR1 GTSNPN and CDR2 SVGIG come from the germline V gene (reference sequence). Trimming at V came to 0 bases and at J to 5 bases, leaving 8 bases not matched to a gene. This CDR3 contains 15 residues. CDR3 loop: CAWSVRDRWGTEAFF. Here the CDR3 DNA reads TGTGCCTGGAGTGTCCGGGACAGGTGGGGGACTGAAGCTTTCTTT.

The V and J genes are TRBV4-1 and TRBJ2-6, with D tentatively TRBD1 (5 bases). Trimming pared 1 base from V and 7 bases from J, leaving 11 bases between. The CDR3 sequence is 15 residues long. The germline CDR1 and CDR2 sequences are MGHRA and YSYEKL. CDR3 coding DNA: TGCGCCAGCAGCCAAGTTGGGGCTGCTGCCAACGTCCTGACTTTC. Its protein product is CASSQVGAAANVLTF.

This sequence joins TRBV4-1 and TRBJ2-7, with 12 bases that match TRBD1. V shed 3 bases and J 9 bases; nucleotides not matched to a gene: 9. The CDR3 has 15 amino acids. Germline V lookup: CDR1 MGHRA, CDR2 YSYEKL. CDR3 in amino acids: CASSHFWDRGRRQYF. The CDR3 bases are TGCGCCAGCAGCCACTTTTGGGACAGGGGGCGGCGGCAGTACTTC.

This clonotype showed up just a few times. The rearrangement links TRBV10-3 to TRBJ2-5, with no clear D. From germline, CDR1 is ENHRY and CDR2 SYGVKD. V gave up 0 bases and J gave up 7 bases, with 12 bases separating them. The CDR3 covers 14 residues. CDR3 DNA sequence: TGTGCCATCAGTGAGTCGGGCGGCGACGCGACCCAGTACTTC. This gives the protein CAISESGGDATQYF.

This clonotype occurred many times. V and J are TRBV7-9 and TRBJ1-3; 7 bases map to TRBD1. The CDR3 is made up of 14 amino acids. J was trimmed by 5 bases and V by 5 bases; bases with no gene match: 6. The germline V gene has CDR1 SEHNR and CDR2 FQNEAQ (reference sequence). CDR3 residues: CASSGDRERNTIYF. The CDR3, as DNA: TGTGCCAGCAGCGGTGACAGGGAAAGAAACACCATATATTTT. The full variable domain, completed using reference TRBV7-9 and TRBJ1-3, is DTGVSQNPRHKITKRGQNVTFRCDPISEHNRLYWYRQTLGQGPEFLTYFQNEAQLEKSRLLSDRFSAERPKGSFSTLEIQRTEQGDSAMYLCASSGDRERNTIYFGEGSWLTVV.

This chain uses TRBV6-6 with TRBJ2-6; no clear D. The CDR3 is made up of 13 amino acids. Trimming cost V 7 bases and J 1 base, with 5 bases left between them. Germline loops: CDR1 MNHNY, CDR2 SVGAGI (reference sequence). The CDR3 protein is CASMVSGANVLTF. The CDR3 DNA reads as TGTGCCAGCATGGTGTCTGGGGCCAACGTCCTGACTTTC.

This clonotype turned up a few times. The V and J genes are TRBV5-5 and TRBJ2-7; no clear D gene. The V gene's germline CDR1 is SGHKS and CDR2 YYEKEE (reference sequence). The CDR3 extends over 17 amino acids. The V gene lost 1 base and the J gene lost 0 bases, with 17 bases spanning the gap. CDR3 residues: CASSLFPIARSSYEQYF. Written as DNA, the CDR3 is TGTGCCAGCAGCTTGTTCCCCATAGCCAGGAGCTCCTACGAGCAGTACTTC.

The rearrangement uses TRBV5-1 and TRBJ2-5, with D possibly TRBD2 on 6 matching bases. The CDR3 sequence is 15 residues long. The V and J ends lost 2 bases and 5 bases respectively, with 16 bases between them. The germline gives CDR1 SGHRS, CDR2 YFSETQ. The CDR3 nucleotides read TGCGCCAGCAGCTTAAGAGAAACGGGAGTGGAGACCCAGTACTTC. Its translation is CASSLRETGVETQYF.

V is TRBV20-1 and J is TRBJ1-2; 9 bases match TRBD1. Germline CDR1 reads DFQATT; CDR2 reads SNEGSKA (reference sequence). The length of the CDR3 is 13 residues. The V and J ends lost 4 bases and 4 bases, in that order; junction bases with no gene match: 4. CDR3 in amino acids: CSATPTGGYGYTF. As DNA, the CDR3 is TGCAGTGCTACCCCGACAGGGGGCTATGGCTACACCTTC.

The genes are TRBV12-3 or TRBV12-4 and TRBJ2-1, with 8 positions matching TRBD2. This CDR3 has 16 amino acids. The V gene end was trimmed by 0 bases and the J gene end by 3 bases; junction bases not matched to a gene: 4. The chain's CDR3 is CASSLARTSSYNEQFF. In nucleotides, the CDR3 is TGTGCCAGCAGTTTAGCCCGGACTAGCAGCTACAATGAGCAGTTCTTC.